The 31 T cell receptor beta chains below all came from one sample that was sequenced in a study of neoadjuvant anti-PD-1 for oral cavity cancer. Profiled with immunoSEQ multiplex PCR; TCRdb holds only in-frame clones, not every one. The repertoire holds about 14,000 clones, with 65% to 75% as singletons. Sequenced here: PBMCs, sampled before nivolumab (anti-PD-1) treatment. These receptors were collected from a person aged 35-79 years with oral cavity squamous cell carcinoma.

The chain uses TRBV19 and TRBJ1-5; no definite D call. With 5 bases removed from V and 2 bases from J, the gap between germline ends came to 7 bases. This CDR3 is 13 amino acids long. Germline lookup yields CDR1 LNHDA and CDR2 SQIVND (reference sequence). The CDR3 loop reads CASSPMGNQPQHF. The CDR3 nucleotides are TGTGCCAGTAGTCCGATGGGCAATCAGCCCCAGCATTTT.

The chain is built from TRBV6-6 and TRBJ1-1; TRBD1 matches at 7 bases. Looked up from germline, CDR1 is MNHNY and CDR2 is SVGAGI (reference sequence). The V gene end was trimmed by 6 bases and the J gene end by 1 base; junction bases not matched to a gene: 2. This CDR3 is 13 amino acids long. The CDR3 region is CASSDRENTEAFF. CDR3 nucleotide sequence: TGTGCCAGCAGCGACAGGGAGAACACTGAAGCTTTCTTT.

The chain is built from TRBV5-4 and TRBJ1-1, with D hard to call. Per germline, CDR1 SGHNT and CDR2 YYREEE (reference sequence). Trimming stripped 2 bases from V and 13 bases from J, with 21 bases between. This CDR3 has 14 residues. The CDR3 DNA sequence: TGTGCCAGCAGCTTCACCCCCCTCCAGCCAGGCGTTTTCTTT. Translation gives CASSFTPLQPGVFF.

The chain carries TRBV5-1 and TRBJ2-1; D may correspond to TRBD1 or TRBD2 (5 bases each). Per germline, CDR1 SGHRS and CDR2 YFSETQ. There are 15 residues in the CDR3. V lost 2 bases and J lost 4, with 13 bases in between. CDR3 sequence (DNA): TGCGCCAGCAGCTTTTGGGGGAAAGGTTACAATGAGCAGTTCTTC. This translates into CASSFWGKGYNEQFF. Full variable domain (rest looked up from reference TRBV5-1 and TRBJ2-1): KAGVTQTPRYLIKTRGQQVTLSCSPISGHRSVSWYQQTPGQGLQFLFEYFSETQRNKGNFPGRFSGRQFSNSRSEMNVSTLELGDSALYLCASSFWGKGYNEQFFGPGTRLTVL.

This clone occurred once. This sequence joins TRBV2 and TRBJ2-5; unclear D gene. Trimming took off 8 bases at V and 4 bases at J, with 17 bases between the two ends. Germline CDR1 and CDR2: SNHLY and FYNNEI. The CDR3 contains 14 residues. As DNA, the CDR3 is TGTGCCAGCCTCTTTTCCTGGGCGCGAGAGACCCAGTACTTC. As protein: CASLFSWARETQYF.

This clone was observed a handful of times. The chain is built from TRBV5-4 and TRBJ2-7; D ambiguous. CDR1 and CDR2 from the germline V gene are SGHNT and YYREEE (reference sequence). The CDR3 is made up of 12 amino acids. The V and J ends lost 0 bases and 6 bases respectively, with 7 bases between them. Here the CDR3 reads CASSLEHAEQYF. CDR3 DNA sequence: TGTGCCAGCAGCTTGGAGCACGCCGAGCAGTACTTC.

This chain joins TRBV30 and TRBJ1-2; possible D gene TRBD1, 5 bases. The CDR3 runs to 14 residues. Germline-derived CDR1 and CDR2 are GTSNPN and SVGIG (reference sequence). V was shortened by 4 bases and J by 3 bases, with 15 bases between the two germline ends. The DNA of the CDR3 is TGTGCCTGGATTCCCAGGGCGAGTTACTATGGCTACACCTTC. Translated: CAWIPRASYYGYTF.

V usage is TRBV5-1 and J usage is TRBJ2-2; weak D call: TRBD2 (6 bases). The CDR3 is 15 residues long. From germline, CDR1 is SGHRS and CDR2 YFSETQ. The V end was cut by 0 bases, the J end by 7 bases, with 13 bases between. The CDR3 sequence: CASSLAGGGSGELFF. The CDR3 bases are TGCGCCAGCAGCTTGGCCGGAGGAGGGAGCGGGGAGCTGTTTTTT.

Only one count was recorded for this clone. V and J are TRBV30 and TRBJ2-3, with 7 bases aligning to TRBD2. The germline V gene encodes CDR1 GTSNPN and CDR2 SVGIG (reference sequence). This CDR3 has 13 residues. J was trimmed by 0 bases and V by 5 bases; bases with no gene match: 2. The CDR3 protein is CAWVRGSTDTQYF. In nucleotides, the CDR3 is TGTGCCTGGGTGCGGGGGAGCACAGATACGCAGTATTTT.

The chain employs TRBV30 and TRBJ1-2, with TRBD1 matching 7 bases. V lost 4 bases, J lost 6 bases, and 8 bases stayed unmatched. Looked up from germline, CDR1 is GTSNPN and CDR2 is SVGIG (reference sequence). CDR3 length: 13 residues. The CDR3 DNA sequence: TGTGCCTGGAAAAAGGGGACAGTTGATGGCTACACCTTC. Residues: CAWKKGTVDGYTF.

This chain joins TRBV4-2 and TRBJ2-7; the match to TRBD1 covers 7 bases. V was pared by 1 base and J by 3 bases, with 3 bases of the junction left unmatched. CDR3 size: 14 residues. Germline V lookup: CDR1 LGHNA, CDR2 YNFKEQ. CDR3 protein: CASSQGGQSYEQYF. CDR3 bases: TGTGCCAGCAGCCAAGGGGGACAGAGCTACGAGCAGTACTTC.

The chain recombines TRBV19 with TRBJ1-1; 9 bases agree with TRBD1. Germline assignment: CDR1 LNHDA and CDR2 SQIVND (reference sequence). The CDR3 has 14 residues. Germline trimming cut 5 bases from V and 10 bases from J; bases unmatched to any gene: 11. The CDR3 DNA sequence: TGTGCCAGTAGTGCGGACAGGGGCCTTCTTGTAGCTTTCTTT. Translating it yields CASSADRGLLVAFF. Variable domain in full (rest from reference TRBV19 and TRBJ1-1): DGGITQSPKYLFRKEGQNVTLSCEQNLNHDAMYWYRQDPGQGLRLIYYSQIVNDFQKGDIAEGYSVSREKKESFPLTVTSAQKNPTAFYLCASSADRGLLVAFFGQGTRLTVV.

This sequence joins TRBV6-5 and TRBJ2-2; TRBD2 agrees at 9 bases. J was trimmed by 4 bases and V by 0 bases; bases with no gene match: 3. The CDR3 extends over 16 amino acids. Germline CDR1 is MNHEY and CDR2 is SVGAGI. CDR3 nucleotide sequence: TGTGCCAGCAGTTACTCGCGGGGGGGCATCACCGGGGAGCTGTTTTTT. Amino acid sequence: CASSYSRGGITGELFF.

The V and J genes are TRBV19 and TRBJ2-7; 8 nucleotides match TRBD1. The CDR3 has 15 residues. Per germline, CDR1 LNHDA and CDR2 SQIVND (reference sequence). With V trimmed by 6 bases and J by 2 bases, 9 bases remained unmatched. In DNA, the CDR3 is TGTGCCAGTAGCAGACGCCCGGACAGGGCCTACGAGCAGTACTTC. Translated: CASSRRPDRAYEQYF.

The genes are TRBV11-3 and TRBJ2-2, with TRBD1 identical over 7 bases. The CDR3 totals 17 residues. The V gene end was trimmed by 4 bases and the J gene end by 5 bases; junction bases not matched to a gene: 13. The germline V gene encodes CDR1 SGHNT and CDR2 YENEEA. CDR3 bases: TGTGCCAGCAGCTCCTCGGGACAGCTAGGATGGACCGGGGAGCTGTTTTTT. This translates into CASSSSGQLGWTGELFF.

This clone was recorded once. The genes are TRBV5-5 and TRBJ1-4; no firm D call. The CDR3 sequence is 13 residues long. From germline, CDR1 is SGHKS and CDR2 YYEKEE (reference sequence). Trimming left V 0 bases short and J 8 bases short, with 8 bases between. The CDR3 is CASSLAGSEKLFF. The CDR3 DNA sequence: TGTGCCAGCAGCTTGGCAGGCAGCGAAAAACTGTTTTTT.

The V call is TRBV7-9, the J call TRBJ2-6; D is possibly TRBD1 (5 bases). The CDR3 spans 18 residues. Trimming left V 6 bases short and J 0 bases short, with 18 bases between. Germline-derived CDR1 and CDR2 are SEHNR and FQNEAQ (reference sequence). The CDR3 loop is CASRDKASPSSGANVLTF. In DNA, the CDR3 is TGTGCCAGCAGGGACAAAGCTAGTCCGAGCTCTGGGGCCAACGTCCTGACTTTC.

The V gene is TRBV2, the J gene TRBJ2-7; weak D call: TRBD1 (6 bases). The V end lost 1 base, the J end lost 0 bases, and 13 bases lay between the germline ends. Germline V gene data show CDR1 as SNHLY and CDR2 as FYNNEI. This CDR3 has 16 residues. The CDR3 spells CASSEVGAGSSYEQYF. The CDR3 coding sequence is TGTGCCAGCAGTGAAGTGGGGGCAGGGAGCTCCTACGAGCAGTACTTC.

This clone has only a few counts. V usage is TRBV14 and J usage is TRBJ2-7; 10 bases align to TRBD2. Germline CDR1 SGHDN, CDR2 FVKESK. The CDR3 has 15 residues. V lost 1 base, J lost 3 bases, and 3 bases stayed unmatched. The CDR3 nucleotides read TGTGCCAGCAGCCAAGCTAGCGGGGGTTACTACGAGCAGTACTTC. Residues: CASSQASGGYYEQYF. The whole variable domain, remainder taken from reference TRBV14 and TRBJ2-7, is EAGVTQFPSHSVIEKGQTVTLRCDPISGHDNLYWYRRVMGKEIKFLLHFVKESKQDESGMPNNRFLAERTGGTYSTLKVQPAELEDSGVYFCASSQASGGYYEQYFGPGTRLTVT.

The V and J genes are TRBV6-5 and TRBJ2-2; no clear D gene. The CDR3 extends over 15 amino acids. The germline V gene encodes CDR1 MNHEY and CDR2 SVGAGI. V gave up 0 bases and J gave up 0 bases, with 5 bases separating them. The CDR3 loop reads CASSYSGANTGELFF. Written as DNA, the CDR3 is TGTGCCAGCAGTTACTCGGGCGCGAACACCGGGGAGCTGTTTTTT.

This clone has a single count. This rearrangement joins TRBV10-3 to TRBJ2-2; tentative D call: TRBD1 (7 bases). Germline loops: CDR1 ENHRY, CDR2 SYGVKD. The CDR3 consists of 14 residues. Between the trimmed V and J ends, which lost 8 bases and 5 bases, there was a span of 15 bases. The CDR3 region is CAIGRDSGTGELFF. CDR3 nucleotide sequence: TGTGCCATCGGCCGGGACAGCGGGACCGGGGAGCTGTTTTTT.

This CDR3 reads CASRKIGPGGGTQYF. The CDR3 DNA reads as TGTGCCAGCAGGAAAATCGGGCCCGGAGGGGGGACCCAGTACTTC. V usage is TRBV6-1 and J usage is TRBJ2-5; D may be TRBD1 or TRBD2 (6 bases each). The V end lost 6 bases, the J end lost 7 bases, and 21 bases lay between the germline ends. The CDR3 has 15 residues. Per germline, CDR1 MNHNS and CDR2 SASEGT.

This clone appeared once. The chain couples TRBV14 to TRBJ2-1; 13 nucleotides align to TRBD2. Trimming cost V 3 bases and J 0 bases; bases outside gene matches: 11. The CDR3 is 20 amino acids. Germline V lookup: CDR1 SGHDN, CDR2 FVKESK. CDR3 residues: CASSQRLGLAGASSYNEQFF. CDR3 bases: TGTGCCAGCAGCCAGCGTCTCGGACTAGCGGGGGCAAGCTCCTACAATGAGCAGTTCTTC.

This clone was recorded a few times. The J gene is TRBJ2-3, the V gene TRBV14; D might be TRBD1 (6 bases). There are 14 residues in the CDR3. Deletions cut 7 bases from V and 2 bases from J, with 13 bases between. Germline loops: CDR1 SGHDN, CDR2 FVKESK. The CDR3 DNA reads TGTGCCAGCAAAGGGCAGGGGTTCACAGATACGCAGTATTTT. It codes for CASKGQGFTDTQYF.

The rearrangement uses TRBV5-1 and TRBJ2-1; no reliable D call. The germline gives CDR1 SGHRS, CDR2 YFSETQ. V lost 6 bases and J lost 1, with 14 bases in between. CDR3 length: 15 amino acids. The CDR3 DNA is TGCGCCAGCACCCGCCAGTCTCCTTCCTACAATGAGCAGTTCTTC. Translating gives CASTRQSPSYNEQFF.

The chain couples TRBV30 to TRBJ1-2; D is perhaps TRBD1 (5 bases). This CDR3 is 12 amino acids long. Trimming pared 4 bases from V and 7 bases from J, leaving 13 bases between. Germline V CDR1 and CDR2: GTSNPN, SVGIG (reference sequence). The CDR3 loop reads CAWNRDSGGYTF. The CDR3 region has the DNA TGTGCCTGGAACCGGGACTCCGGTGGCTACACCTTC.

The chain combines TRBV6-6 with TRBJ2-3; maybe TRBD2 (6 bases). The CDR3 has 16 residues. The ends were cut back, 4 bases at V and 4 bases at J, with 18 bases in the middle. Germline loops: CDR1 MNHNY, CDR2 SVGAGI (reference sequence). The CDR3 region is CASSSGLRPSADTQYF. The CDR3 region has the DNA TGTGCCAGCAGTTCCGGACTACGCCCTTCTGCAGATACGCAGTATTTT.

This clone was detected a few times. The V call is TRBV2, the J call TRBJ1-5, with 7 bases that match TRBD1. Trimming at V came to 6 bases and at J to 1 base, leaving 3 bases not matched to a gene. The CDR3 spans 14 residues. The germline V gene has CDR1 SNHLY and CDR2 FYNNEI. CDR3 DNA sequence: TGTGCCAGCAGCGCGGGACAGAGCAATCAGCCCCAGCATTTT. Encoded protein: CASSAGQSNQPQHF.

This chain connects TRBV19 to TRBJ1-5; 7 bases are a match to TRBD1. The CDR3 runs 14 residues. Per germline, CDR1 LNHDA and CDR2 SQIVND (reference sequence). V lost 7 bases to trimming and J lost 5 bases; unmatched junction nucleotides: 8. CDR3: CASTTGEDHQPQHF. The CDR3 nucleotides are TGTGCCAGTACCACAGGGGAGGACCATCAGCCCCAGCATTTT.

The chain employs TRBV5-5 and TRBJ1-5; D may be TRBD1 (6 bases). CDR1 and CDR2 from the germline V gene are SGHKS and YYEKEE (reference sequence). Trimming cost V 2 bases and J 7 bases, with 7 bases left between them. The CDR3 totals 12 residues. The CDR3 protein is CASSFQGQPQHF. CDR3 nucleotides: TGTGCCAGCAGCTTTCAGGGGCAGCCCCAGCATTTT.

The chain couples TRBV7-9 to TRBJ1-2; a possible D gene is TRBD1 (5 bases). This CDR3 region has 18 residues. Germline V gives CDR1 SEHNR, CDR2 FQNEAQ (reference sequence). V lost 0 bases and J 3 bases, leaving 20 bases between the germline ends. In nucleotides, the CDR3 is TGTGCCAGCAGCTTAGCGCCTTTTCTGGGGGAGAGGTACTATGGCTACACCTTC. Its translation: CASSLAPFLGERYYGYTF.